This TCR beta chain was observed in a study of blood T cells in healthy people across ages. Broader study findings: The unknown donor CMV status may have confounded expanded clonotype changes.

The authors ran a second PCR of roughly 6 to 12 cycles using a sample-barcoded 5' primer and a J-beta primer mix. One entry per CDR3 protein, called by TCRdb with MiXCR from the 5' RACE reads. This table has about 1 million distinct CDR3 sequences, over 35% appearing once. The CDR3 extends over 14 amino acids. Germline V gene data show CDR1 as SGDLS and CDR2 as YYNGEE. Trimming pared 0 bases from V and 7 bases from J, leaving 13 bases between. This clonotype showed up just a few times. Its antigen is currently unknown. The receptor was derived from a woman aged 60-75 years in good health. Specimen: blood. This sequence joins TRBV9 and TRBJ2-5; D remains ambiguous. CDR3 sequence (DNA): TGTGCCAGCAGCGTAGGAGGCTCCGTAGCGACCCAGTACTTC. Translating it yields CASSVGGSVATQYF.